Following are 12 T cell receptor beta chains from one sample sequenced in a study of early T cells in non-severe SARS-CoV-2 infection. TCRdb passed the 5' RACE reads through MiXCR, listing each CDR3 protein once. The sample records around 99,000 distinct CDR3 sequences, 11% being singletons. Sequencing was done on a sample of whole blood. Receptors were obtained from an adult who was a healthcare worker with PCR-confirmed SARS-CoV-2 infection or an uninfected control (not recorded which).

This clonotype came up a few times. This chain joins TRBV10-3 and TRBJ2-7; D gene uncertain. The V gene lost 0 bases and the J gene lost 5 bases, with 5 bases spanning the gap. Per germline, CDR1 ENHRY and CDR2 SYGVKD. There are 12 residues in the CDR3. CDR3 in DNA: TGTGCCATCAGTGAGTCTGGGAACGAGCAGTACTTC. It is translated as CAISESGNEQYF.

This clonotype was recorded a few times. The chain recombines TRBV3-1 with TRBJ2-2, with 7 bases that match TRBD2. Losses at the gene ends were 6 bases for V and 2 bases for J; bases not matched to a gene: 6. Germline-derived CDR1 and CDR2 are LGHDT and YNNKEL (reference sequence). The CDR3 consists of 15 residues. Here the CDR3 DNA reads TGTGCCAGCAGACGACTAGCAGACAACACCGGGGAGCTGTTTTTT. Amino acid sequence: CASRRLADNTGELFF.

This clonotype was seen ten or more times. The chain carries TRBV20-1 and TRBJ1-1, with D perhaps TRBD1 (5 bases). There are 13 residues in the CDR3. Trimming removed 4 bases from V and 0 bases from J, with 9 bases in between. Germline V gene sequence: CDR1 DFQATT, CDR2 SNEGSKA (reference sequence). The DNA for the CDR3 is TGCAGTGCTAATGGACAAATGAACACTGAAGCTTTCTTT. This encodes CSANGQMNTEAFF.

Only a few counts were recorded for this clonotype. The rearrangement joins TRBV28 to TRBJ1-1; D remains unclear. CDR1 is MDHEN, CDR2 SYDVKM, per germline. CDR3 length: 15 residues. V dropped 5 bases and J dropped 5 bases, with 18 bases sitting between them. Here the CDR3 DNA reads TGTGCCAGCAGTATACACGCCCCCCCGAGGACTGAAGCTTTCTTT. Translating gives CASSIHAPPRTEAFF.

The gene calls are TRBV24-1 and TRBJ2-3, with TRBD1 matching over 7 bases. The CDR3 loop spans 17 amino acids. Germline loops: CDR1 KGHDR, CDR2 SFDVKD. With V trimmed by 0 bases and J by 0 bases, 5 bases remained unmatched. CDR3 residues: CATSDLRGGASTDTQYF. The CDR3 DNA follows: TGTGCCACCAGTGATTTGAGAGGGGGCGCAAGCACAGATACGCAGTATTTT.

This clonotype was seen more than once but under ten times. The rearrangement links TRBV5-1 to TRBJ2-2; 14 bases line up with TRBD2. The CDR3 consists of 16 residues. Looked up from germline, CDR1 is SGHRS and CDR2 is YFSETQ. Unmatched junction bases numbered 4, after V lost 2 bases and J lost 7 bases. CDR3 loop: CASSLGLAGGLGELFF. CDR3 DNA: TGCGCCAGCAGCTTAGGACTAGCGGGAGGCCTCGGGGAGCTGTTTTTT.

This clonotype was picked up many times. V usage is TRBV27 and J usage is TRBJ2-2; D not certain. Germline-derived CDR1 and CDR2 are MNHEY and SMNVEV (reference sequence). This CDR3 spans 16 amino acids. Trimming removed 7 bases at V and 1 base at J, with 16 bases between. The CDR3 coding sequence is TGTGCCAGCACCCTCTTCCCTATAAAGAACACCGGGGAGCTGTTTTTT. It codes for CASTLFPIKNTGELFF.

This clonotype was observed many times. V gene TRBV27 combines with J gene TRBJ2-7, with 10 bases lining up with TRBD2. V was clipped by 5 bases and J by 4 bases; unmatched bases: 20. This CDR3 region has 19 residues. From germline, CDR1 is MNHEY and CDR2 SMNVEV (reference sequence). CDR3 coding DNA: TGTGCCAGCAGTCAGTCCGGACTAGCGGCCGAGACGGGCCTTTACGAGCAGTACTTC. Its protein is CASSQSGLAAETGLYEQYF.

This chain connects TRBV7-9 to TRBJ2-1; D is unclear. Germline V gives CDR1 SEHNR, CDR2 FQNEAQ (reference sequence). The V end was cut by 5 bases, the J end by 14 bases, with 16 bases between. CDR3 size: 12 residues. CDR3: CASSPPSGMEFF. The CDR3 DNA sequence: TGTGCCAGCAGCCCCCCCTCGGGTATGGAGTTCTTC.

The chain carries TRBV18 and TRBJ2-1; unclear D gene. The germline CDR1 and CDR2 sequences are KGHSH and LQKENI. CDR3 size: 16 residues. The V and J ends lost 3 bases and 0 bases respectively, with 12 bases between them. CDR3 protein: CASSPTGVSSYNEQFF. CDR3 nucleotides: TGTGCCAGCTCACCCACGGGCGTAAGCTCCTACAATGAGCAGTTCTTC.

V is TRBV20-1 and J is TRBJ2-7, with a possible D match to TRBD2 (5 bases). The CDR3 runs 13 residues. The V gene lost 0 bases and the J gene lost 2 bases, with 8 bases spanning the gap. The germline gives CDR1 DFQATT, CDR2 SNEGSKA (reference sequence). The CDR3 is CSARDSRAYEQYF. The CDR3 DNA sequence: TGCAGTGCTAGAGACTCGCGGGCCTACGAGCAGTACTTC.

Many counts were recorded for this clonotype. CDR3 in amino acids: CSALADDYEQYF. Written as DNA, the CDR3 is TGCAGTGCCCTAGCGGATGACTACGAGCAGTACTTC. This chain joins TRBV20-1 and TRBJ2-7; TRBD2 matches 7 bases. Germline assignment: CDR1 DFQATT and CDR2 SNEGSKA (reference sequence). This CDR3 contains 12 residues. The junction had 5 bases not matched to a gene; V was cut back by 6 bases and J by 3 bases.